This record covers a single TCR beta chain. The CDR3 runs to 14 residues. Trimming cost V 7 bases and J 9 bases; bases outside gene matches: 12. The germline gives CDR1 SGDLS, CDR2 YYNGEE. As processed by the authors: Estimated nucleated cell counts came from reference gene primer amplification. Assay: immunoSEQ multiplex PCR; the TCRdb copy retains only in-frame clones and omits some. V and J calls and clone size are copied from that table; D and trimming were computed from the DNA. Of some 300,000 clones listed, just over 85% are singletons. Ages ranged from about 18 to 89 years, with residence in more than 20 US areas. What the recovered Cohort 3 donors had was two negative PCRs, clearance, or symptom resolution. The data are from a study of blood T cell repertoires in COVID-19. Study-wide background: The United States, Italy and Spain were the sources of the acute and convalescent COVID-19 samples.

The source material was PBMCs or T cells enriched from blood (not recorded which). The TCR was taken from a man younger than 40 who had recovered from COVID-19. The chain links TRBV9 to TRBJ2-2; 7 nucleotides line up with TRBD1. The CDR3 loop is CASGPRQGGWELFF. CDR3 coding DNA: TGTGCCAGCGGCCCTCGACAGGGTGGCTGGGAGCTGTTTTTT.